This TCR beta chain was found in a study of blood T cell repertoires in COVID-19. CDR3 length: 15 residues. Trimming removed 2 bases from V and 3 bases from J; junction bases left unmatched: 5. Germline V CDR1 and CDR2: LNHDA, SQIVND (reference sequence). Clones were read by immunoSEQ multiplex PCR, and TCRdb kept only the in-frame ones, dropping some. The sample lists approximately 170,000 clones, roughly 86% occurring once. The genes are TRBV19 and TRBJ1-2; 8 nucleotides align to TRBD1. This receptor was obtained from a woman over 75 with COVID-19, enrolled during active disease. Sample: peripheral blood. Here the CDR3 DNA reads TGTGCCAGTAGTATAACATCAGGGGGCGACTATGGCTACACCTTC. It is translated as CASSITSGGDYGYTF.